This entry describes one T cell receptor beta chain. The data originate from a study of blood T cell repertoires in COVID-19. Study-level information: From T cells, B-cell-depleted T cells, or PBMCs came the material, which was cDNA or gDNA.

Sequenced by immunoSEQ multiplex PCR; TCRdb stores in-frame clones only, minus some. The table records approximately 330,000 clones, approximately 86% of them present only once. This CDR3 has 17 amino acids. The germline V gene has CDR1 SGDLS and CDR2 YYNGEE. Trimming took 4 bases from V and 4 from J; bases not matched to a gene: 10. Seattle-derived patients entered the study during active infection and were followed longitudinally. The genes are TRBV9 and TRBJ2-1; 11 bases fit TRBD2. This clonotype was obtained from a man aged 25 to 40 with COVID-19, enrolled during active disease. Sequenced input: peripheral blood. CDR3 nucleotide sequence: TGTGCCAGCAGCACTACCCAGACTAGCGGGGTTTACAATGAGCAGTTCTTC. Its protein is CASSTTQTSGVYNEQFF.